This T cell receptor (beta chain) was captured in a study of cytomegalovirus exposure and HLA in healthy donors. Only a few counts were recorded for this clone. Data came from immunoSEQ multiplex PCR; TCRdb stores just in-frame clones and leaves some out. The sample lists around 260,000 clones; roughly 88% were seen once. Germline V lookup: CDR1 SEHNR, CDR2 FQNEAQ (reference sequence). The ends were cut back, 5 bases at V and 6 bases at J, with 28 bases in the middle. CDR3 length: 19 amino acids. Sequencing was done on a sample of PBMCs. This rearrangement joins TRBV7-9 to TRBJ2-2; D possibly corresponds to TRBD2 (6 bases). This receptor was identified in a woman aged 25 to 39 in good health and CMV-seronegative. The chain's CDR3 is CASSAPPTSPVKGAGELFF. In DNA form, the CDR3 reads TGTGCCAGCAGCGCTCCCCCCACTAGCCCAGTTAAGGGTGCCGGGGAGCTGTTTTTT.